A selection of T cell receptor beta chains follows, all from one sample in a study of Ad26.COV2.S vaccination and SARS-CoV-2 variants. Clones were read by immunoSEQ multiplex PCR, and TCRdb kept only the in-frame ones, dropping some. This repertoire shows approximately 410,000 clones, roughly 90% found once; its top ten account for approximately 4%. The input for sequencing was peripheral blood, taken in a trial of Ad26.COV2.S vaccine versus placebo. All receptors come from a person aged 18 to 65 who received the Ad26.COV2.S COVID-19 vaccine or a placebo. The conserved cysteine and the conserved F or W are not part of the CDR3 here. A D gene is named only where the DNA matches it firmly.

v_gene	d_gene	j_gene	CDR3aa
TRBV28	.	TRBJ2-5	ASNEAQETQY
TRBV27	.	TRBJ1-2	ASRGWGDNYGYT
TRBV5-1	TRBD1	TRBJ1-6	ASSLGQGSSPLH
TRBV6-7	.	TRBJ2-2	ASSYGTLLGELF
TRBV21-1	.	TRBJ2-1	ASSSPGPGGEQF
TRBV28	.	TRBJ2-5	ASSSIRGGTARETQY
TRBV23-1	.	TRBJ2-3	ASKTGPTKDTQY
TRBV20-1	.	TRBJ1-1	SASGTGNTEAF
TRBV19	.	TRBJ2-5	ARGGLFQETQY
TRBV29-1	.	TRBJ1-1	SVGWDGTEAF
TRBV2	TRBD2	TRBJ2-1	ATLSGGLYNEQF
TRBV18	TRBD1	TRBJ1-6	ASSIGQASSYNSPLH
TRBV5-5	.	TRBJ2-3	ASSYGTDTQY
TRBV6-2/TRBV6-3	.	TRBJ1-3	ASSYSWPDGNTIY
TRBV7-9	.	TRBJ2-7	ASSPGLSYEQY
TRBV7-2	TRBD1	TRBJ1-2	ASSLLGQGLGYT
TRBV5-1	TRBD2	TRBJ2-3	ASSLARRLAGSSTDTQY
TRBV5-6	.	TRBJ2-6	ASSLVAGANVLT
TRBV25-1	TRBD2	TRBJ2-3	ASRRSGGTTDTQY
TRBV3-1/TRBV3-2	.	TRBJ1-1	ASSQDPGRPEKAF
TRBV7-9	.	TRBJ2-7	ASSQLTGASSYEQY
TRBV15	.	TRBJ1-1	ATSRMLGGNTEAF
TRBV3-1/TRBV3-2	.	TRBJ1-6	ASSQTTSYNSPLH
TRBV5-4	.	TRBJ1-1	ASSLGSSGNTEAF
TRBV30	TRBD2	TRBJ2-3	AWSVAGADTQY
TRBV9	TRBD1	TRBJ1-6	ASSTGQGASPLH
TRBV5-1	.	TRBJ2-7	ASSLDSFNYEQY
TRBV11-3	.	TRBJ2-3	ASSLDGDTQY
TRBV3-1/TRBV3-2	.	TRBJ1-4	ASSQVNEKLF
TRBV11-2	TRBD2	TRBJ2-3	ATGAGGRTDTQY
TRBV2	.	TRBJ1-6	ASRRTAGYNSPLH
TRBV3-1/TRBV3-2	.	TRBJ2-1	ASSQEIGGYYNEQF
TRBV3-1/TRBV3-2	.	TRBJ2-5	ASSQLRAGQETQY
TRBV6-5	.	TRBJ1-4	ASSLFSGTKEKLF
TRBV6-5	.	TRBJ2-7	ASTQGWQDSYEQY
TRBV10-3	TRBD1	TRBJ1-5	AISESLSGTGFQPQH
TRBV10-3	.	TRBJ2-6	AITAGGNSGANVLT
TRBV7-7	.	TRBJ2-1	ASSSDAHEQF
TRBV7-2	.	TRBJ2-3	ASSDPPGPQY
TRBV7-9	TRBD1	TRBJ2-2	NSPCPPGQGSNTGELF
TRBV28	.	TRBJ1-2	ASSPPQGLGGYT
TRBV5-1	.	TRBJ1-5	ASSLKGLGNQPQH
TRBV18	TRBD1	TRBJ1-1	ASSRQGGENTEAF
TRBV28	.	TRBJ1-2	ASSLQGANYGYT
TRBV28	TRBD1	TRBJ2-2	ASSFPSAGTATGELF
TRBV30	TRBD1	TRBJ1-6	AWSVTGGTGDSPLH
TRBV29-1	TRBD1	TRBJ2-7	SVVLPGQGYEQY
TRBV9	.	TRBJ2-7	ASSVSGHPGAYEQY
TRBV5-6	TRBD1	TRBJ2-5	ASSLNQGQGGETQY
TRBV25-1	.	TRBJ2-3	ASSESDPGLYTDTQY
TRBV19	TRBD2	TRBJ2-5	ASSYSGNQETQY
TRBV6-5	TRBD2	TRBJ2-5	ASSLTSGGPKETQY
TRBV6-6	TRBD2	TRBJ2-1	ASSPALAGIEQF
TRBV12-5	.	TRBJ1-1	ASGPDPGVAEAF
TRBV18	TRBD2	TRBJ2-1	ASSPGTSGDEF
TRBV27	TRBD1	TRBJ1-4	ASSPQGAFITNEKLF
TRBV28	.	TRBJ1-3	ASSWRGSSGNTIY
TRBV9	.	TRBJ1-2	ASSVGDQTGEYGYT
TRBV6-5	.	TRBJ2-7	ASSQPRLPREQY
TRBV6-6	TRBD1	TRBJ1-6	ASSYSPTGGYSPLH